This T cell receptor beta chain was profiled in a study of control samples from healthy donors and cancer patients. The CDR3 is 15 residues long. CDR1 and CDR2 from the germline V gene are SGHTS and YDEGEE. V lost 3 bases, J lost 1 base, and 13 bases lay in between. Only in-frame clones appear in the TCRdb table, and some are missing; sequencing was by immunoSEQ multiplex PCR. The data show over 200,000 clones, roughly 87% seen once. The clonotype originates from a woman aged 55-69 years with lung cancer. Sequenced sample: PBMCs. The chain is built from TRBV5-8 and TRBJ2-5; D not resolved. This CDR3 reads CASSYAAVLQETQYF. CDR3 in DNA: TGTGCCAGCAGCTATGCTGCGGTACTCCAAGAGACCCAGTACTTC.